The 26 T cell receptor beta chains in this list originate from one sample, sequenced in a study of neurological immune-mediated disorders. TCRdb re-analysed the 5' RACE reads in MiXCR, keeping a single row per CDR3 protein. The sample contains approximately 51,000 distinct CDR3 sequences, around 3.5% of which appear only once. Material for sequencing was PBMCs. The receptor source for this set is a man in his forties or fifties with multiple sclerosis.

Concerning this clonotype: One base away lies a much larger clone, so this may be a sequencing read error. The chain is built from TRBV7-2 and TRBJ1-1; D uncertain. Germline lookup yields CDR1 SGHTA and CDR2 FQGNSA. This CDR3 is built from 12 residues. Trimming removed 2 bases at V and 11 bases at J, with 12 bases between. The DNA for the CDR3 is TGTGCCAGCAGCTTAAGCGTTCCCTGGGCTTTCTTT. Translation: CASSLSVPWAFF.

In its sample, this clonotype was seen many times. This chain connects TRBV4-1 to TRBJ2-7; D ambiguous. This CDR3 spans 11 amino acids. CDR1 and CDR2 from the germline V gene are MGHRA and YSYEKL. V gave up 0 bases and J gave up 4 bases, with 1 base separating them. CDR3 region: CASSQDYEQYF. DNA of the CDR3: TGCGCCAGCAGCCAAGATTACGAGCAGTACTTC.

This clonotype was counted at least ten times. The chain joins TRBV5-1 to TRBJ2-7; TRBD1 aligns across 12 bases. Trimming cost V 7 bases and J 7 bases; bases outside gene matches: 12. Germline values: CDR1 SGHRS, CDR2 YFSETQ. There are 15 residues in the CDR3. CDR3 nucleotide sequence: TGCGCCAGCGACCATGGGGACAGGGGGCAAGGGGAGCAGTACTTC. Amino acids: CASDHGDRGQGEQYF. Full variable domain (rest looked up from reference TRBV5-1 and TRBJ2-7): KAGVTQTPRYLIKTRGQQVTLSCSPISGHRSVSWYQQTPGQGLQFLFEYFSETQRNKGNFPGRFSGRQFSNSRSEMNVSTLELGDSALYLCASDHGDRGQGEQYFGPGTRLTVT.

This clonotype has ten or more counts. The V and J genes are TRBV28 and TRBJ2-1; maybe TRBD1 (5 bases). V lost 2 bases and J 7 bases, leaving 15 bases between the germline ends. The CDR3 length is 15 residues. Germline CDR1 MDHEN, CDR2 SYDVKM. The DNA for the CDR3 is TGTGCCAGCAGTTTAGGGAACTGGCAGGGAAATGAGCAGTTCTTC. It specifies CASSLGNWQGNEQFF.

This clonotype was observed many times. The CDR3 protein is CASSYSFRSATWQPQHF. The CDR3 coding sequence is TGTGCCAGCAGTTACTCGTTCAGGTCGGCGACCTGGCAGCCCCAGCATTTT. V usage is TRBV6-2 or TRBV6-3 and J usage is TRBJ1-5; D not certain. Germline V gives CDR1 MNHEY, CDR2 SVGEGT. CDR3 length equals 17 residues. V was shortened by 0 bases and J by 7 bases, with 19 bases between the two germline ends.

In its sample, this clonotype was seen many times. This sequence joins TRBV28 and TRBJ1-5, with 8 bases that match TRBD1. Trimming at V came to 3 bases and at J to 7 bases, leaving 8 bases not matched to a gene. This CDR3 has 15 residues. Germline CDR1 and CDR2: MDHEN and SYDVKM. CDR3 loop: CASSFRSGGRQPQHF. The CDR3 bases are TGTGCCAGCAGTTTCAGGTCAGGGGGCAGGCAGCCCCAGCATTTT.

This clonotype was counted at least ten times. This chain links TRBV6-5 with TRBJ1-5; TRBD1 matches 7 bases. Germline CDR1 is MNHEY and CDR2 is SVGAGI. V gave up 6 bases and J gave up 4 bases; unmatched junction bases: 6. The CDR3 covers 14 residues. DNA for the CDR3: TGTGCCAGCAGAACGACAGGGAGTAATCAGCCCCAGCATTTT. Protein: CASRTTGSNQPQHF.

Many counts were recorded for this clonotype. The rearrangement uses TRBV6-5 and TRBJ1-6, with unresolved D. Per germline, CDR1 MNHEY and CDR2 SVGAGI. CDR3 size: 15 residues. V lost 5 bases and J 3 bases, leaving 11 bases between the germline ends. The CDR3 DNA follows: TGTGCCAGCAGTACCCCACGAGTCTATAATTCACCCCTCCACTTT. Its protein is CASSTPRVYNSPLHF.

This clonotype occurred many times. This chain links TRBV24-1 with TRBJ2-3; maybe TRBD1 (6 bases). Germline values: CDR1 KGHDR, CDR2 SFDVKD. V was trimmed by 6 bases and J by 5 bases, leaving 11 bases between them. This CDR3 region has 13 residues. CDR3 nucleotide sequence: TGTGCCACCAGTCACAGGGCAGGAGATACGCAGTATTTT. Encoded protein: CATSHRAGDTQYF.

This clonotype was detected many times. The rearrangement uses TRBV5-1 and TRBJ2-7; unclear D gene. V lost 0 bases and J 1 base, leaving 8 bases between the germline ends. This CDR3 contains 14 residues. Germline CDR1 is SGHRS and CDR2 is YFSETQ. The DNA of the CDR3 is TGCGCCAGCAGCTTGGATGCAGAATCCTACGAGCAGTACTTC. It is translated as CASSLDAESYEQYF.

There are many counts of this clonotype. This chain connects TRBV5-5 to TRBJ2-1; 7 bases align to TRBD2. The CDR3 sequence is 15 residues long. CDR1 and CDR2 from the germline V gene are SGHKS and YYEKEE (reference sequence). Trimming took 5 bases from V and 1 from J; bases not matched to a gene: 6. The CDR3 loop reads CASRMGGQSYNEQFF. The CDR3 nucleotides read TGTGCCAGCAGAATGGGAGGGCAGTCCTACAATGAGCAGTTCTTC.

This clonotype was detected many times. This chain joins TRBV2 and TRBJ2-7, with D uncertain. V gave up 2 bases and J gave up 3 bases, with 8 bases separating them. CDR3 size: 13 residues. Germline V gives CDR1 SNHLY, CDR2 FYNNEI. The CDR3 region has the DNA TGTGCCAGCAGTGAAATGGGGATCTACGAGCAGTACTTC. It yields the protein CASSEMGIYEQYF.

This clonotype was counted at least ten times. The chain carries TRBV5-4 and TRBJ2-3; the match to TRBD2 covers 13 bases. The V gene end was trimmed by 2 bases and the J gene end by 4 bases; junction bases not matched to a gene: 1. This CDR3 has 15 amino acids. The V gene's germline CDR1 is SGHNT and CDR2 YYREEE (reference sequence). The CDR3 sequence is CASSFTSGGADTQYF. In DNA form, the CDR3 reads TGTGCCAGCAGCTTTACTAGCGGGGGGGCAGATACGCAGTATTTT. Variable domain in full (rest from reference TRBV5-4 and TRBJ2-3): ETGVTQSPTHLIKTRGQQVTLRCSSQSGHNTVSWYQQALGQGPQFIFQYYREEENGRGNFPPRFSGLQFPNYSSELNVNALELDDSALYLCASSFTSGGADTQYFGPGTRLTVL.

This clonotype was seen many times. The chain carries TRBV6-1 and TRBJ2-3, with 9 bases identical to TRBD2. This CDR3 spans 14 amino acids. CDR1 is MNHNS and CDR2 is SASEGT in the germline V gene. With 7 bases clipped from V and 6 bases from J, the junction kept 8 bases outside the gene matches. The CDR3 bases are TGTGCCAGCAAGTGGGGCGGGGGGGACGATACGCAGTATTTT. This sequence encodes CASKWGGGDDTQYF.

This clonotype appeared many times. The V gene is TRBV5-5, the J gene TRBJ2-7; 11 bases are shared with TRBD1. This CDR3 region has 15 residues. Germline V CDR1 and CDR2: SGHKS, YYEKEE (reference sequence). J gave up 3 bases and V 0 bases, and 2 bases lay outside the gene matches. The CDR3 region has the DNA TGTGCCAGCAGCTTGGCGGGACAGGGGGTCTACGAGCAGTACTTC. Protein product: CASSLAGQGVYEQYF.

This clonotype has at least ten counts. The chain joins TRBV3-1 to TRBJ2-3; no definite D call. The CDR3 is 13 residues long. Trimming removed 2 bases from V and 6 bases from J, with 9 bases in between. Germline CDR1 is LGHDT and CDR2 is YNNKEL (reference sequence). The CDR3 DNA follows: TGTGCCAGCAGCCAACAAGGCCTCGATACGCAGTATTTT. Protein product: CASSQQGLDTQYF.

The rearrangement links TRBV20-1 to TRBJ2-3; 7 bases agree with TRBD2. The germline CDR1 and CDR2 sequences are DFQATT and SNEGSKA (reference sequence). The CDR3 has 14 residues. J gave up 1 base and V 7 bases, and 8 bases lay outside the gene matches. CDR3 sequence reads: CSGRSAGGTDTQYF. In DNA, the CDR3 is TGCAGTGGACGATCGGCGGGGGGCACAGATACGCAGTATTTT.

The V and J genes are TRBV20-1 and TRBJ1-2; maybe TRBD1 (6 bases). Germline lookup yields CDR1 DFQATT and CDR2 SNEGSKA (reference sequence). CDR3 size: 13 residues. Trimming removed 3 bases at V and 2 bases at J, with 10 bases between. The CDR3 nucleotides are TGCAGTGCTAGGCAGGGGCTAAACTATGGCTACACCTTC. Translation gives CSARQGLNYGYTF.

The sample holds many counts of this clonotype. CDR3: CASSDTYGATQYF. The CDR3, as DNA: TGTGCCAGCAGTGACACCTATGGGGCAACCCAGTACTTC. The chain uses TRBV6-4 and TRBJ2-5, with D possibly matching TRBD1 (5 bases). The CDR3 totals 13 residues. Germline loops: CDR1 MRHNA, CDR2 SNTAGT. Trimming stripped 2 bases from V and 8 bases from J, with 12 bases between.

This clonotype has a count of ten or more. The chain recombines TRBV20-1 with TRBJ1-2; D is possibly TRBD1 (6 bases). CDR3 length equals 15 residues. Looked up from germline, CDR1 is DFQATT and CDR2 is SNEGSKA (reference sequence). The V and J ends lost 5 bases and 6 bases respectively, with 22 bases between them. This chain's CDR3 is CSAFHRDKGSHGYTF. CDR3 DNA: TGCAGTGCTTTCCACCGGGACAAAGGGTCCCATGGCTACACCTTC.

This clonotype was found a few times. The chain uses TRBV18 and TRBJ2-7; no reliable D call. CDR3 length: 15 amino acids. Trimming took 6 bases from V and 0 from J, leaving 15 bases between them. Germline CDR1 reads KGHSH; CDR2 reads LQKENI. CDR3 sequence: CASSPTDVSSYEQYF. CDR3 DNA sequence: TGTGCCAGCTCCCCCACGGACGTAAGCTCCTACGAGCAGTACTTC.

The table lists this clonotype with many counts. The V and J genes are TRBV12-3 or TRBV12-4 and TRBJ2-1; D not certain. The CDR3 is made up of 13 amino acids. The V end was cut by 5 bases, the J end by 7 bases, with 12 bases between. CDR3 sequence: CASSPRVGNEQFF. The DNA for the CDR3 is TGTGCCAGCAGTCCCCGGGTGGGGAATGAGCAGTTCTTC.

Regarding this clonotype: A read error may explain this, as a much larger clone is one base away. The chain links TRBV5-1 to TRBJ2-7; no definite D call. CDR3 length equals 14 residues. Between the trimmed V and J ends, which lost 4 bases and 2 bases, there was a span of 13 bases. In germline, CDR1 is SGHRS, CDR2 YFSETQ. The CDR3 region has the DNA TGCGCCAGCAGCCTACTCATCATGACCTACGAGCAGTACTTC. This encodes CASSLLIMTYEQYF.

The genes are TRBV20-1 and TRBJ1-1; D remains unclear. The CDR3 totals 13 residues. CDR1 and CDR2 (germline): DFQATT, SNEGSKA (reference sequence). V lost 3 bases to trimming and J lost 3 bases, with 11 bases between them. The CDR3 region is CSAREGLDTEAFF. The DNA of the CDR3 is TGCAGTGCTAGGGAAGGACTCGACACTGAAGCTTTCTTT.

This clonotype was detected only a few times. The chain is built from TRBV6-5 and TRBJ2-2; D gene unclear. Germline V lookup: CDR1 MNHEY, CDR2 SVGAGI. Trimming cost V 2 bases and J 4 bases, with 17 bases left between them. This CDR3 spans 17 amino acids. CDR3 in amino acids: CASSYGQAWTLTGELFF. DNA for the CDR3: TGTGCCAGCAGTTACGGCCAGGCCTGGACCCTCACCGGGGAGCTGTTTTTT.

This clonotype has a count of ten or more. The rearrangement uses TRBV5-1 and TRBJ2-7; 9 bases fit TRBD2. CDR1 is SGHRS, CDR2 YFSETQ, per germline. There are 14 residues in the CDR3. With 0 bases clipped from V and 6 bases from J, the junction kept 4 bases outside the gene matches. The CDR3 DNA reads TGCGCCAGCAGCTTGGGCGGGGGGGGTGCCGAGCAGTACTTC. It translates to CASSLGGGGAEQYF.